The clone carrying this T cell receptor (beta chain) has ten or more counts. As yet, its antigen is unknown. This sample stems from a study of T cell repertoires in cytomegalovirus infection. Overall study: CMV infection plus the matching HLA type was flagged by public TCR beta signatures. Study-wide results and limits: There were HLA-C-restricted CMV-specific TCR beta clonotypes dominating the ex vivo response. Individuals carrying CMV plus the relevant HLA were identified by cumulative frequency of public TCR beta families.

Germline V gene data show CDR1 as MNHEY and CDR2 as SMNVEV (reference sequence). Trimming removed 6 bases at V and 7 bases at J, with 21 bases between. The CDR3 length is 15 residues. TCRdb reprocessed the reads via MiXCR and lists one record per CDR3 protein. The repertoire holds about 260,000 distinct CDR3 sequences, with roughly an eighth as singletons. This clonotype was sampled from a human donor in good health (CMV status not recorded). Some clones in this sample may be carry-over from other donors' samples. The chain links TRBV27 to TRBJ1-2, with a possible D match to TRBD1 (5 bases). Source material: PBMCs. The CDR3: CASRIDQGDGFGYTF. CDR3 nucleotides: TGTGCCAGCAGAATTGATCAGGGTGATGGTTTTGGCTACACCTTC.